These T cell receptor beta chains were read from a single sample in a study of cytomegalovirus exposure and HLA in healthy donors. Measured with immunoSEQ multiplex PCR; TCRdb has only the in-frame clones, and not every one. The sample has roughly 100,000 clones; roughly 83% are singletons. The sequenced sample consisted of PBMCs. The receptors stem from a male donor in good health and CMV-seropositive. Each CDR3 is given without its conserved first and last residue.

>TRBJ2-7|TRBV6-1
ASSLRQGPNEQY
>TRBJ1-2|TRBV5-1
ASSHQPQGLGYGYT
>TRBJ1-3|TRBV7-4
ASSLTGSGNTIY
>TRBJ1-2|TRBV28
ASSPWTGGYT
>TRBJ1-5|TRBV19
ASSIGSGQGGNQPQH
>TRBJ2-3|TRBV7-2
ASSLVGSGLTDTQY
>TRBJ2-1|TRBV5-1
ASSPSSYNEQF
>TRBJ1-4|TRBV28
ASSLSLGLNEKLF
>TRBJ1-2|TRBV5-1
ASSLDQGNYGYT
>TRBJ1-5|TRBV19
ASTGGASQPQH
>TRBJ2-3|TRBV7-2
ASSRAGLAGTDTQY
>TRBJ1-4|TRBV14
ASSQAGGIEKLF
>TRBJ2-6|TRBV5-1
ASSLVSGYQGGGANVLT
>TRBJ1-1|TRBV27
ASSLQGFGGEAF
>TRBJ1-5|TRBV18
ASSPPGGSQVGRDQPQH
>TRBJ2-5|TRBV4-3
ASSPSYSGGETQY
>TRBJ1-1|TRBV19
ASDRDRGEAF
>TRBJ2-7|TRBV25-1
ASREPLGDRGY